This T cell receptor (beta chain) was sequenced for a study of control samples from healthy donors and cancer patients. TCRdb's table, derived via immunoSEQ multiplex PCR, lists solely in-frame clones and lacks some. The sample records about 120,000 clones, around 87% being singletons. V was trimmed by 0 bases and J by 4 bases, leaving 12 bases between them. The CDR3 runs 15 residues. Per germline, CDR1 SEHNR and CDR2 FQNEAQ (reference sequence). The chain has TRBV7-9 and TRBJ1-1; possible D gene TRBD1, 6 bases. Sample: blood. The receptor was isolated from a man aged 25 to 40 in good health. The CDR3 spells CASSLAGAQATEAFF. The CDR3 nucleotides are TGTGCCAGCAGCTTAGCGGGGGCCCAGGCCACTGAAGCTTTCTTT.